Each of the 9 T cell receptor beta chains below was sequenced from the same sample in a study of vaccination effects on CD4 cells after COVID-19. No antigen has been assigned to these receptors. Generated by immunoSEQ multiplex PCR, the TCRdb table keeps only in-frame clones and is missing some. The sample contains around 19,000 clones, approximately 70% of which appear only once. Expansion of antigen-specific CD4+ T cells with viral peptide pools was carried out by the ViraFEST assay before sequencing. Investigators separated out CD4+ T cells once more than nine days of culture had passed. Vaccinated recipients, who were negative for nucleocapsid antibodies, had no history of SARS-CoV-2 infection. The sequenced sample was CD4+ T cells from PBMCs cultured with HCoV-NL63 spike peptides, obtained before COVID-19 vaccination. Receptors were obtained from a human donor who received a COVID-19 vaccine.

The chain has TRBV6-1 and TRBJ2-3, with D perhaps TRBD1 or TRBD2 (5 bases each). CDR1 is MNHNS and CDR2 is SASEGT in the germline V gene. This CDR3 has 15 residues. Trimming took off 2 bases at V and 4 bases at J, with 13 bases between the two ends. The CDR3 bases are TGTGCCAGCAGTGAAAGGTGGGGGTCGGCAGATACGCAGTATTTT. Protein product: CASSERWGSADTQYF.

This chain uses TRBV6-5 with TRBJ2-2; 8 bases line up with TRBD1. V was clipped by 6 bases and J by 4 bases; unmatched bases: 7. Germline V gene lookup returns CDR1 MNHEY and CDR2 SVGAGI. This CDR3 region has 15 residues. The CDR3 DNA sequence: TGTGCCAGCAGCCTGGACAGGGTGGGCACCGGGGAGCTGTTTTTT. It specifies CASSLDRVGTGELFF.

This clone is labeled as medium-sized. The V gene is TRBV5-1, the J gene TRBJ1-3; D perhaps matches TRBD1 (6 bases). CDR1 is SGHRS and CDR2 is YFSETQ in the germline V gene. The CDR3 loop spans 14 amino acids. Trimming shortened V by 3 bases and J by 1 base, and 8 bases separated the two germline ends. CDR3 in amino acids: CASSSGVSGNTIYF. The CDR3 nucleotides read TGCGCCAGCAGCTCAGGGGTTTCTGGAAACACCATATATTTT.

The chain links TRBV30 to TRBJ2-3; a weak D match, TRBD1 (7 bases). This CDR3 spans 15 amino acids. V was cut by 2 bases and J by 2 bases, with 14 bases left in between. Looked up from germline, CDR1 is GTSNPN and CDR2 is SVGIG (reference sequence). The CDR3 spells CAWSWTGGFTDTQYF. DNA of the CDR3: TGTGCCTGGAGTTGGACAGGAGGGTTCACAGATACGCAGTATTTT.

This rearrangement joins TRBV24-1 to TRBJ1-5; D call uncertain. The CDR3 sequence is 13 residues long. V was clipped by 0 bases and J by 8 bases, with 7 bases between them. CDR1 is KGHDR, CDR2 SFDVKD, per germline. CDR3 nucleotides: TGTGCCACCAGTGATTTGCGAGGAGAGCCCCAGCATTTT. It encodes CATSDLRGEPQHF.

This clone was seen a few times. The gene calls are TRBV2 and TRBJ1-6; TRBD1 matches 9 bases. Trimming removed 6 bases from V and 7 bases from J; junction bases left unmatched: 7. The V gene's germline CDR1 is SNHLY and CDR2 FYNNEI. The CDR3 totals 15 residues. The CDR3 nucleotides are TGTGCCAGCAGGAAGGACAGGGGCCGAAATTCACCCCTCCACTTT. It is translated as CASRKDRGRNSPLHF.

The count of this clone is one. In DNA, the CDR3 is TGTGCCAGCAGTGAATACGCAACTAATGAAAAACTGTTTTTT. This sequence encodes CASSEYATNEKLFF. J is TRBJ1-4 and V is TRBV25-1; D remains unclear. Per the germline V gene, CDR1 is MGHDK and CDR2 is SYGVNS. The CDR3 consists of 14 residues. V lost 0 bases, J lost 0 bases, and 2 bases lay in between.

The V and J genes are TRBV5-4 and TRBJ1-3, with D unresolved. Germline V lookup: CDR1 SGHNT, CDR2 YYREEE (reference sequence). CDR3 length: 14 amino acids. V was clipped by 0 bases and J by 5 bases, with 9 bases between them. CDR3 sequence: CASSLAGGRNTIYF. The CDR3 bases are TGTGCCAGCAGCTTGGCCGGCGGGAGAAACACCATATATTTT.

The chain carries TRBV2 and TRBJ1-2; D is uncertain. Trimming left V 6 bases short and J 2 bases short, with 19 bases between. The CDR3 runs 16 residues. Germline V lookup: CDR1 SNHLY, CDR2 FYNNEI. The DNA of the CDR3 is TGTGCCAGCAGAGCCGGGAGTTTGTTTCGGAACTATGGCTACACCTTC. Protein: CASRAGSLFRNYGYTF.